The 14 T cell receptor beta chains below all came from one sample that was sequenced in a study of blood T cell repertoires in COVID-19. The repertoire was sequenced with immunoSEQ multiplex PCR; TCRdb's copy has only in-frame clones and lacks some. The sample carries about 230,000 clones, over 85% recorded once. The sequenced material came from PBMCs or T cells enriched from blood (not recorded which). Source of these receptors: a woman aged 30 to 39 with acute COVID-19.

This clone was picked up one time. The chain is built from TRBV5-4 and TRBJ1-3; no firm D call. From germline, CDR1 is SGHNT and CDR2 YYREEE (reference sequence). The V end lost 4 bases, the J end lost 0 bases, and 8 bases lay between the germline ends. The CDR3 totals 14 residues. The CDR3 coding sequence is TGTGCCAGCAGCGGGCCGAGCTCTGGAAACACCATATATTTT. The encoded protein is CASSGPSSGNTIYF.

V gene TRBV28 combines with J gene TRBJ2-1; TRBD1 matches 7 bases. The germline gives CDR1 MDHEN, CDR2 SYDVKM. The CDR3 consists of 13 residues. J gave up 3 bases and V 6 bases, and 2 bases lay outside the gene matches. The CDR3 sequence is CASRTGIYNEQFF. The CDR3 DNA follows: TGTGCCAGCAGGACAGGGATCTACAATGAGCAGTTCTTC.

The chain recombines TRBV6-5 with TRBJ2-7, with 7 bases aligning to TRBD1. This CDR3 contains 12 residues. Germline assignment: CDR1 MNHEY and CDR2 SVGAGI. Trimming at V came to 7 bases and at J to 3 bases, leaving 3 bases not matched to a gene. CDR3 DNA sequence: TGTGCCAGCAAAGGGGACAGCTACGAGCAGTACTTC. Its protein is CASKGDSYEQYF.

The CDR3 region is CASSLSTTAVYGYTF. In DNA form, the CDR3 reads TGCGCCAGCAGCCTGTCCACGACAGCCGTTTACGGCTACACCTTC. This chain links TRBV4-1 with TRBJ1-2; D possibly corresponds to TRBD1 (5 bases). The CDR3 spans 15 residues. Germline values: CDR1 MGHRA, CDR2 YSYEKL. Trimming stripped 4 bases from V and 8 bases from J, with 20 bases between.

J is TRBJ2-3 and V is TRBV7-3; perhaps TRBD1 as D (5 bases). V lost 5 bases and J lost 4, with 16 bases in between. CDR1 and CDR2 (germline): SGHTA, FQGTGA. The CDR3 extends over 15 amino acids. This CDR3 reads CASSPQGYVADTQYF. CDR3 DNA: TGTGCCAGCAGCCCCCAGGGCTATGTGGCAGATACGCAGTATTTT.

This rearrangement joins TRBV4-1 to TRBJ2-5; TRBD1 matches at 7 bases. Unmatched junction bases numbered 7, after V lost 2 bases and J lost 1 base. The CDR3 spans 16 residues. Per germline, CDR1 MGHRA and CDR2 YSYEKL. CDR3 region: CASSQRTGGIQETQYF. CDR3 in DNA: TGCGCCAGCAGCCAAAGGACAGGAGGAATCCAAGAGACCCAGTACTTC.

The V call is TRBV11-2, the J call TRBJ1-6; 7 bases fit TRBD1. Germline CDR1 reads SGHAT; CDR2 reads FQNNGV. The CDR3 sequence is 15 residues long. V gave up 1 base and J gave up 4 bases; unmatched junction bases: 1. The CDR3 nucleotides read TGTGCCAGCAGCTTAGGACAGGGTTATAATTCACCCCTCCACTTT. It is translated as CASSLGQGYNSPLHF. Full variable domain (rest looked up from reference TRBV11-2 and TRBJ1-6): EAGVAQSPRYKIIEKRQSVAFWCNPISGHATLYWYQQILGQGPKLLIQFQNNGVVDDSQLPKDRFSAERLKGVDSTLKIQPAKLEDSAVYLCASSLGQGYNSPLHFGNGTRLTVT.

This rearrangement joins TRBV11-3 to TRBJ1-3, with D perhaps matching TRBD1 (6 bases). This CDR3 region has 17 residues. Germline V lookup: CDR1 SGHNT, CDR2 YENEEA. V shed 0 bases and J shed 0 bases, with 12 bases lying between them. CDR3 DNA: TGTGCCAGCAGCTTAGACCCGGGACACATCTCTGGAAACACCATATATTTT. Amino acids: CASSLDPGHISGNTIYF.

This clone was seen just once. V gene TRBV6-5 combines with J gene TRBJ2-1, with a possible D match to TRBD1 (5 bases). CDR1 and CDR2 from the germline V gene are MNHEY and SVGAGI. This CDR3 spans 16 amino acids. Deletions cut 0 bases from V and 6 bases from J, with 15 bases between. For the CDR3, the DNA is TGTGCCAGCAGTTACTCAGGAACAGGTAGAGGCAATGAGCAGTTCTTC. Its protein is CASSYSGTGRGNEQFF.

The chain links TRBV2 to TRBJ2-3; 8 bases map to TRBD2. Looked up from germline, CDR1 is SNHLY and CDR2 is FYNNEI. The CDR3 spans 18 residues. V lost 6 bases, J lost 2 bases, and 16 bases stayed unmatched. In DNA form, the CDR3 reads TGTGCCAGCAGGGACAATGTTGGGGCGGGGGGTTACACAGATACGCAGTATTTT. Translation gives CASRDNVGAGGYTDTQYF.

The chain couples TRBV19 to TRBJ2-7, with TRBD1 matching over 7 bases. V lost 5 bases, J lost 7 bases, and 11 bases stayed unmatched. CDR3 length: 14 residues. The germline CDR1 and CDR2 sequences are LNHDA and SQIVND (reference sequence). CDR3 in DNA: TGTGCCAGTAGTCCGGGGACAGAATTAGGGGAGCAGTACTTC. It yields the protein CASSPGTELGEQYF.

V is TRBV7-9 and J is TRBJ2-7; 14 positions agree with TRBD2. Germline V CDR1 and CDR2: SEHNR, FQNEAQ (reference sequence). The CDR3 loop spans 18 amino acids. V was clipped by 3 bases and J by 1 base; unmatched bases: 8. The CDR3 DNA follows: TGTGCCAGCAGCTTCGGGACTAGCGGGGGTCCTTGGTCCTACGAGCAGTACTTC. This sequence encodes CASSFGTSGGPWSYEQYF.

J is TRBJ2-7 and V is TRBV19, with D possibly being TRBD1 (6 bases). V shed 1 base and J shed 3 bases, with 13 bases lying between them. Germline assignment: CDR1 LNHDA and CDR2 SQIVND (reference sequence). The CDR3 totals 15 residues. CDR3 sequence reads: CASSIGGTPFYEQYF. CDR3 sequence (DNA): TGTGCCAGTAGTATAGGGGGGACACCTTTCTACGAGCAGTACTTC.

CDR3 residues: CASSYRNTAGADTQYF. The CDR3 DNA is TGTGCCAGCAGTTACCGGAATACAGCGGGGGCAGATACGCAGTATTTT. The gene calls are TRBV6-2 or TRBV6-3 and TRBJ2-3; 8 bases match TRBD2. This CDR3 comprises 16 residues. Trimming at V came to 2 bases and at J to 4 bases, leaving 8 bases not matched to a gene. Germline CDR1 reads MNHEY; CDR2 reads SVGEGT.